The 15 T cell receptor beta chains presented below share a single source sample, sequenced in a study of cytotoxic CD8 clonotypes in ibrutinib-treated CLL. Only in-frame clones appear in the TCRdb table, and some are missing; sequencing was by immunoSEQ multiplex PCR. Of a few hundred thousand clones listed, about 80% are singletons. The sample consisted of PBMCs, taken before ibrutinib treatment. The receptors here all came from a human donor with chronic lymphocytic leukemia.

The V and J genes are TRBV2 and TRBJ1-1; perhaps TRBD1 as D (5 bases). Germline CDR1 and CDR2: SNHLY and FYNNEI. V lost 7 bases, J lost 2 bases, and 17 bases lay in between. This CDR3 has 15 residues. The CDR3 sequence is CASTRTTTVNTEAFF. The DNA of the CDR3 is TGTGCCAGCACCCGGACAACGACAGTAAACACTGAAGCTTTCTTT.

The rearrangement links TRBV9 to TRBJ1-2; 9 bases are a match to TRBD1. V was pared by 0 bases and J by 2 bases, with 14 bases of the junction left unmatched. The CDR3 runs 19 residues. Germline V gene data show CDR1 as SGDLS and CDR2 as YYNGEE. The CDR3 region has the DNA TGTGCCAGCAGCGTAGGTTTGCGGGACAGGGATTTGCAGAACTATGGCTACACCTTC. Its translation is CASSVGLRDRDLQNYGYTF.

The V gene is TRBV28, the J gene TRBJ2-7; 8 positions agree with TRBD1. The CDR3 has 13 amino acids. Germline lookup yields CDR1 MDHEN and CDR2 SYDVKM. Trimming cost V 6 bases and J 6 bases; bases outside gene matches: 7. The CDR3 bases are TGTGCCAGCAGACTAGGACAGGGCCGCGAGCAGTACTTC. Translating gives CASRLGQGREQYF.

V is TRBV27 and J is TRBJ2-1; 8 nucleotides agree with TRBD1. From germline, CDR1 is MNHEY and CDR2 SMNVEV (reference sequence). There are 12 residues in the CDR3. Losses at the gene ends were 0 bases for V and 12 bases for J; bases not matched to a gene: 1. CDR3 bases: TGTGCCAGCAGTTTATCGGGGACAGGGCAGTTCTTC. Protein sequence: CASSLSGTGQFF.

The chain joins TRBV7-2 to TRBJ1-5, with D perhaps TRBD1 (5 bases). The CDR3 has 15 residues. Per the germline V gene, CDR1 is SGHTA and CDR2 is FQGNSA. Trimming took off 2 bases at V and 1 base at J, with 9 bases between the two ends. This CDR3 reads CASSLYPGSNQPQHF. Written as DNA, the CDR3 is TGTGCCAGCAGCTTATACCCAGGGAGCAATCAGCCCCAGCATTTT.

The chain joins TRBV7-2 to TRBJ2-3, with 9 bases fitting TRBD2. The V gene's germline CDR1 is SGHTA and CDR2 FQGNSA. The CDR3 consists of 14 residues. V shed 4 bases, J shed 9 bases, and the junction held 8 bases outside the gene matches. CDR3 loop: CASSSGLAFVTQYF. DNA of the CDR3: TGTGCCAGCAGCTCGGGACTAGCCTTCGTCACGCAGTATTTT.

The chain employs TRBV29-1 and TRBJ1-1; D gene unclear. The length of the CDR3 is 13 residues. Germline loops: CDR1 SQVTM, CDR2 ANQGSEA. The V end lost 4 bases, the J end lost 9 bases, and 18 bases lay between the germline ends. CDR3 nucleotide sequence: TGCAGCGTTGTATTGCGGCAGGCCCGTCAAGCTTTCTTT. This encodes CSVVLRQARQAFF. The complete variable domain, with remaining parts taken from reference TRBV29-1 and TRBJ1-1, reads SAVISQKPSRDICQRGTSLTIQCQVDSQVTMMFWYRQQPGQSLTLIATANQGSEATYESGFVIDKFPISRPNLTFSTLTVSNMSPEDSSIYLCSVVLRQARQAFFGQGTRLTVV.

This chain links TRBV7-9 with TRBJ1-5, with 7 bases identical to TRBD1. Per the germline V gene, CDR1 is SEHNR and CDR2 is FQNEAQ (reference sequence). This CDR3 contains 14 residues. V lost 1 base, J lost 7 bases, and 4 bases stayed unmatched. This CDR3 reads CASSLDPGGQPQHF. CDR3 nucleotide sequence: TGTGCCAGCAGCTTAGATCCAGGGGGACAGCCCCAGCATTTT.

The chain is built from TRBV19 and TRBJ2-3, with TRBD2 matching over 14 bases. J was trimmed by 5 bases and V by 4 bases; bases with no gene match: 5. Germline CDR1 and CDR2: LNHDA and SQIVND (reference sequence). The CDR3 consists of 16 residues. The CDR3 protein is CASSKGLAGVVDTQYF. CDR3 nucleotides: TGTGCCAGTAGTAAGGGACTAGCGGGAGTGGTAGATACGCAGTATTTT.

V is TRBV9 and J is TRBJ2-3; no clear D. V was shortened by 1 base and J by 0 bases, with 6 bases between the two germline ends. In germline, CDR1 is SGDLS, CDR2 YYNGEE. The CDR3 extends over 14 amino acids. CDR3 in DNA: TGTGCCAGCAGCGTAACCAGGAGCACAGATACGCAGTATTTT. Protein: CASSVTRSTDTQYF.

The chain has TRBV6-7 and TRBJ2-1; D not certain. TRBV6-7 falls under the ORF class, with uncertain function. V was shortened by 3 bases and J by 5 bases, with 5 bases between the two germline ends. CDR3 size: 12 residues. The CDR3 DNA sequence: TGTGCCAGCAGTTATTACGACAATGAGCAGTTCTTC. Translation gives CASSYYDNEQFF.

This clone was counted only a few times. This chain joins TRBV9 and TRBJ2-2; no reliable D call. The ends were cut back, 0 bases at V and 5 bases at J, with 2 bases in the middle. The CDR3 totals 12 residues. Germline lookup yields CDR1 SGDLS and CDR2 YYNGEE. The CDR3 region is CASSVETGELFF. The CDR3 nucleotides read TGTGCCAGCAGCGTAGAGACCGGGGAGCTGTTTTTT.

The chain couples TRBV28 to TRBJ2-7; 9 bases match TRBD1. The trim removed 5 bases at V and 0 bases at J, leaving 17 bases unmatched. CDR3 size: 19 residues. The germline gives CDR1 MDHEN, CDR2 SYDVKM. The CDR3 DNA reads TGTGCCAGCAGTCCTGGACCGAGACAGGGGGTGACTGACTCCTACGAGCAGTACTTC. This codes for CASSPGPRQGVTDSYEQYF.

V usage is TRBV11-3 and J usage is TRBJ2-2; 7 bases are shared with TRBD1. The germline CDR1 and CDR2 sequences are SGHNT and YENEEA. The V and J ends lost 5 bases and 2 bases, in that order; junction bases with no gene match: 8. CDR3 length: 16 residues. CDR3 amino acids: CASSAAGTANTGELFF. CDR3 nucleotides: TGTGCCAGCAGCGCGGCCGGGACAGCCAACACCGGGGAGCTGTTTTTT.

The genes are TRBV30 and TRBJ2-7; D is ambiguous. V gave up 3 bases and J gave up 1 base, with 10 bases separating them. The CDR3 loop spans 13 amino acids. Germline V lookup: CDR1 GTSNPN, CDR2 SVGIG (reference sequence). CDR3 residues: CAWSPGVSYEQYF. The CDR3 DNA is TGTGCCTGGAGCCCTGGGGTATCCTACGAGCAGTACTTC.